This T cell receptor beta chain comes out of a study of radiation and T cells in renal cell carcinoma. Study at large: Nephrectomy followed 15 Gy stereotactic body radiation by 4 weeks.

Stated time point: baseline pretreatment blood. The treatment: 15 Gy SBRT to primary tumor, nephrectomy 4 weeks later. The tumor was a clear cell renal cell carcinoma. Assay: immunoSEQ multiplex PCR; the TCRdb copy retains only in-frame clones and omits some. The repertoire includes 130,000 or so clones, over 80% of them detected once, and roughly 25% sits in the top ten. This CDR3 is 14 amino acids long. CDR1 and CDR2 (germline): SQVTM, ANQGSEA. V was pared by 2 bases and J by 2 bases, with 4 bases of the junction left unmatched. The clonotype was recovered from a woman between 50 and 59 years old with renal cell carcinoma. The starting material was blood, obtained from a patient whose treatment included radiotherapy and nephrectomy. J is TRBJ1-2 and V is TRBV29-1, with 8 bases identical to TRBD1. CDR3 residues: CSVELSGGNYGYTF. CDR3 bases: TGCAGCGTTGAACTATCAGGGGGCAACTATGGCTACACCTTC.